Following are 18 T cell receptor beta chains from one sample sequenced in a study of T cell responses to AZD1222 COVID-19 vaccine. TCRdb's table, derived via immunoSEQ multiplex PCR, lists solely in-frame clones and lacks some. The data hold around 140,000 clones, with approximately 88% observed a single time. The specimen comprised peripheral blood, sampled on day 0 of AZD1222 vaccination. These receptors all stem from an adult in good health.

The chain is built from TRBV27 and TRBJ1-6; possibly TRBD1 for D (5 bases). V was trimmed by 0 bases and J by 0 bases, leaving 9 bases between them. The V gene's germline CDR1 is MNHEY and CDR2 SMNVEV (reference sequence). This CDR3 spans 17 amino acids. The CDR3 loop is CASSLSWGSSYNSPLHF. CDR3 bases: TGTGCCAGCAGTTTATCGTGGGGCAGCTCCTATAATTCACCCCTCCACTTT.

The V call is TRBV30, the J call TRBJ1-4; D is possibly TRBD1 (5 bases). Germline V gene sequence: CDR1 GTSNPN, CDR2 SVGIG (reference sequence). V gave up 3 bases and J gave up 12 bases, with 20 bases separating them. This CDR3 comprises 14 residues. DNA of the CDR3: TGTGCCTGGAGCCTAGAAATCGGGACCTCCGAACTGTTTTTT. It codes for CAWSLEIGTSELFF.

V is TRBV4-1 and J is TRBJ1-4; 7 bases are a match to TRBD1. The CDR3 spans 17 residues. Germline CDR1 is MGHRA and CDR2 is YSYEKL. V shed 4 bases, J shed 0 bases, and the junction held 8 bases outside the gene matches. DNA for the CDR3: TGCGCCAGCAGCCCCCCCCGGACAGGAACAACTAATGAAAAACTGTTTTTT. Translating gives CASSPPRTGTTNEKLFF.

The chain is built from TRBV18 and TRBJ2-5, with D maybe TRBD2 (5 bases). The CDR3 runs to 14 residues. Germline CDR1 KGHSH, CDR2 LQKENI. V lost 3 bases and J 0 bases, leaving 8 bases between the germline ends. Here the CDR3 reads CASSPTGNQETQYF. The CDR3 DNA sequence: TGTGCCAGCTCACCCACGGGGAACCAAGAGACCCAGTACTTC. Together with reference TRBV18 and TRBJ2-5, the CDR3 gives the full variable domain: NAGVMQNPRHLVRRRGQEARLRCSPMKGHSHVYWYRQLPEEGLKFMVYLQKENIIDESGMPKERFSAEFPKEGPSILRIQQVVRGDSAAYFCASSPTGNQETQYFGPGTRLLVL.

The table lists this clone with a few counts. The chain links TRBV19 to TRBJ1-2; D is perhaps TRBD1 (6 bases). Trimming shortened V by 5 bases and J by 5 bases, and 15 bases separated the two germline ends. The V gene's germline CDR1 is LNHDA and CDR2 SQIVND (reference sequence). The CDR3 covers 14 residues. CDR3 in DNA: TGTGCCAGTAGTCCCCGGGGGACAACGTATGGCTACACCTTC. As protein: CASSPRGTTYGYTF.

This rearrangement joins TRBV11-1 to TRBJ2-3; no clear D. CDR1 and CDR2 (germline): SGHAT, FQDESV (reference sequence). This CDR3 spans 16 amino acids. V lost 2 bases and J lost 3, with 15 bases in between. CDR3 sequence (DNA): TGTGCCAGCAGCTTATTCACCTTAGGGTTTACAGATACGCAGTATTTT. This translates into CASSLFTLGFTDTQYF.

This chain joins TRBV30 and TRBJ2-2; weak D call: TRBD2 (6 bases). Germline CDR1 reads GTSNPN; CDR2 reads SVGIG (reference sequence). V lost 7 bases and J 0 bases, leaving 12 bases between the germline ends. There are 14 residues in the CDR3. The CDR3 coding sequence is TGTGCCTCACCTACTAGCCCGAACACCGGGGAGCTGTTTTTT. This gives the protein CASPTSPNTGELFF.

This clone was seen once. V and J are TRBV5-5 and TRBJ1-5; D ambiguous. This CDR3 is built from 15 residues. Looked up from germline, CDR1 is SGHKS and CDR2 is YYEKEE (reference sequence). V dropped 0 bases and J dropped 2 bases, with 9 bases sitting between them. For the CDR3, the DNA is TGTGCCAGCAGCTTGGAAGGGTTCGGCAATCAGCCCCAGCATTTT. Translated, it gives CASSLEGFGNQPQHF.

V gene TRBV6-2 or TRBV6-3 combines with J gene TRBJ1-2, with D unclear. This CDR3 is built from 12 residues. The germline V and J ends were trimmed by 4 bases and 2 bases, with 5 bases remaining between them. Germline V gives CDR1 MNHEY, CDR2 SVGEGT. DNA of the CDR3: TGTGCCAGCAGTTTCCTAAACTATGGCTACACCTTC. As protein: CASSFLNYGYTF.

The V and J genes are TRBV2 and TRBJ2-2, with 7 bases fitting TRBD1. Germline lookup yields CDR1 SNHLY and CDR2 FYNNEI. With V trimmed by 8 bases and J by 5 bases, 14 bases remained unmatched. The CDR3 is 16 amino acids. Here the CDR3 reads CASSTGPKNPTGELFF. CDR3 DNA sequence: TGTGCCAGCTCGACAGGGCCGAAGAACCCGACCGGGGAGCTGTTTTTT. Full variable domain (missing parts from reference TRBV2 and TRBJ2-2): EPEVTQTPSHQVTQMGQEVILRCVPISNHLYFYWYRQILGQKVEFLVSFYNNEISEKSEIFDDQFSVERPDGSNFTLKIRSTKLEDSAMYFCASSTGPKNPTGELFFGEGSRLTVL.

The chain combines TRBV7-8 with TRBJ1-2; a weak D match, TRBD1 (5 bases). The CDR3 covers 15 residues. Between the trimmed V and J ends, which lost 1 base and 4 bases, there was a span of 13 bases. Germline lookup yields CDR1 SGHVS and CDR2 FQNEAQ. The CDR3 coding sequence is TGTGCCAGCAGCTTAGAACGGGGGACGCCCTATGGCTACACCTTC. This sequence encodes CASSLERGTPYGYTF.

This rearrangement joins TRBV7-3 to TRBJ2-3, with D hard to call. V lost 2 bases to trimming and J lost 1 base, with 10 bases between them. CDR1 SGHTA and CDR2 FQGTGA come from the germline V gene. The CDR3 contains 15 residues. In nucleotides, the CDR3 is TGTGCCAGCAGCTTAGGTCTCACAGGCACAGATACGCAGTATTTT. Translated, it gives CASSLGLTGTDTQYF.

This clone was counted a single time. The rearrangement links TRBV2 to TRBJ1-6; no definite D call. The CDR3 covers 15 residues. Per the germline V gene, CDR1 is SNHLY and CDR2 is FYNNEI. V gave up 4 bases and J gave up 6 bases, with 13 bases separating them. CDR3 coding DNA: TGTGCCAGCAGTGGGGGAGTCTCCCGTAATTCACCCCTCCACTTT. This encodes CASSGGVSRNSPLHF.

CDR3 in amino acids: CASSRLGGTQYF. The CDR3 bases are TGTGCCAGCAGCCGTCTTGGGGGTACGCAGTATTTT. The chain combines TRBV7-2 with TRBJ2-3, with D tentatively TRBD1 or TRBD2 (5 bases each). Germline values: CDR1 SGHTA, CDR2 FQGNSA. The V end was cut by 5 bases, the J end by 8 bases, with 11 bases between. This CDR3 region has 12 residues. The variable domain in full, with the rest retrieved from reference TRBV7-2 and TRBJ2-3, is GAGVSQSPSNKVTEKGKDVELRCDPISGHTALYWYRQSLGQGLEFLIYFQGNSAPDKSGLPSDRFSAERTGGSVSTLTIQRTQQEDSAVYLCASSRLGGTQYFGPGTRLTVL.

This sequence joins TRBV4-3 and TRBJ2-2; D not certain. CDR1 LGHNA and CDR2 YSLEER come from the germline V gene. Trimming removed 1 base from V and 0 bases from J, with 9 bases in between. The CDR3 contains 16 residues. CDR3 loop: CASSQVSSPNTGELFF. The CDR3, as DNA: TGCGCCAGCAGCCAAGTTTCTTCCCCGAACACCGGGGAGCTGTTTTTT.

Only one count was recorded for this clone. The chain is built from TRBV19 and TRBJ1-5, with D uncertain. Trimming shortened V by 5 bases and J by 0 bases, and 11 bases separated the two germline ends. Germline V gene sequence: CDR1 LNHDA, CDR2 SQIVND (reference sequence). There are 15 residues in the CDR3. The CDR3 DNA sequence: TGTGCCAGTAGTCCCCCAGCTTATAGCAATCAGCCCCAGCATTTT. Translating it yields CASSPPAYSNQPQHF.

The genes are TRBV11-2 and TRBJ2-7; D is perhaps TRBD1 or TRBD2 (5 bases each). CDR3 length: 15 amino acids. Per germline, CDR1 SGHAT and CDR2 FQNNGV. V was pared by 5 bases and J by 0 bases, with 14 bases between. CDR3 nucleotides: TGTGCCAGCAGCCCCGGGGCGAGTTACTCCTACGAGCAGTACTTC. It is translated as CASSPGASYSYEQYF.

This rearrangement joins TRBV5-1 to TRBJ2-3; D is unresolved. The germline V gene encodes CDR1 SGHRS and CDR2 YFSETQ. The CDR3 length is 14 residues. Trimming pared 1 base from V and 3 bases from J, leaving 9 bases between. Here the CDR3 reads CASSLRRETDTQYF. The CDR3 bases are TGCGCCAGCAGCTTGAGGAGAGAAACAGATACGCAGTATTTT.